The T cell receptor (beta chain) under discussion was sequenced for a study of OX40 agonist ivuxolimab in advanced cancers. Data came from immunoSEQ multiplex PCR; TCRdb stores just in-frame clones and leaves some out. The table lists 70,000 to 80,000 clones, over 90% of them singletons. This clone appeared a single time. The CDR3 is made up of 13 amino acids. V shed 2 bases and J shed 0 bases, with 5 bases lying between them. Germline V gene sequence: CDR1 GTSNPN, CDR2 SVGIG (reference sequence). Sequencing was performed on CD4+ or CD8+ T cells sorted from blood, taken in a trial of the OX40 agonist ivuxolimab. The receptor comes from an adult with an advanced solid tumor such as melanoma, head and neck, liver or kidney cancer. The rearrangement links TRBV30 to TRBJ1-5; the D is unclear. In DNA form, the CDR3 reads TGTGCCTGGAGTAACAGTAGCAATCAGCCCCAGCATTTT. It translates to CAWSNSSNQPQHF.